This TCR beta chain was captured in a study of T cells in Graves' hyperthyroidism and ophthalmopathy. Patients were excluded because of uncontrolled infection, other autoimmune disease, pregnancy or lactation. Amplified TCR beta CDR3 regions derived from RNA transcripts. RT-PCR in the first round (using the HTBI primer set) targeted the TCR CDR3. TCRdb ran MiXCR on the multiplex PCR reads and lists one entry per CDR3 protein. In the table there are a few hundred thousand distinct CDR3 sequences, around 16% of which are singletons. V gave up 2 bases and J gave up 1 base, with 15 bases separating them. In germline, CDR1 is LGHNA, CDR2 YNFKEQ. The length of the CDR3 is 16 residues. This clonotype was seen more than once but under ten times.

This TCR derives from a woman between 40 and 55 years old with Graves' ophthalmopathy. This chain uses TRBV4-2 with TRBJ2-7; TRBD1 or TRBD2 may be the D gene (5 bases each). Sequencing was carried out using blood. The CDR3 protein is CASSQTANGGSYEQYF. In nucleotides, the CDR3 is TGTGCCAGCAGCCAAACGGCGAATGGGGGATCCTACGAGCAGTACTTC.